The source of this T cell receptor (beta chain) is a study of metastatic and nonmetastatic thyroid tumors. Every patient underwent thyroid surgery untreated. Authors' analysis steps: Clinicopathological groups of papillary thyroid cancer showed CDR3 differences that were used to build a distant-metastasis classifier. MiXCR was used by TCRdb to re-call the PCR reads. TCRdb's processing, not the authors', yielded these V and J calls. The sample yields 40,000 to 55,000 clones, under 20% seen once. At least ten counts were recorded for this clone. The source of this sequence is a female donor with papillary thyroid cancer or a benign thyroid nodule (not recorded which). Some clones in this sample may be carry-over from other donors' samples. The sequencing input was blood.

Here the CDR3 reads CASSIFLSSTDTQYF. As DNA, the CDR3 is TGTGCCAGTAGTATATTTCTTTCTAGCACAGATACGCAGTATTTT. This chain joins TRBV19 and TRBJ2-3; D uncertain. Germline V gene lookup returns CDR1 LNHDA and CDR2 SQIVND (reference sequence). Deletions cut 2 bases from V and 0 bases from J, with 9 bases between. This CDR3 has 15 amino acids.